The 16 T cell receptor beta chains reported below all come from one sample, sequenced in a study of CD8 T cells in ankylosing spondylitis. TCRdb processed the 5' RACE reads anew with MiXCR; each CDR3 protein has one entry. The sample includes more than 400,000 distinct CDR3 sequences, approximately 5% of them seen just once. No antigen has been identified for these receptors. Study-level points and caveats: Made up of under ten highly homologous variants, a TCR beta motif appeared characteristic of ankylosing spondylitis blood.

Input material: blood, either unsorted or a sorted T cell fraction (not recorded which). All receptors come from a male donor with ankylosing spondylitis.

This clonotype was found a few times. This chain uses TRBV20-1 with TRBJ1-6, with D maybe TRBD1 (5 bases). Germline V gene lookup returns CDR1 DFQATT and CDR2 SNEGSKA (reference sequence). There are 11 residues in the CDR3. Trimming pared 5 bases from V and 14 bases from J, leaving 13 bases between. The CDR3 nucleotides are TGCAGTGCTGGGGCGGGGGTAACCCTCCACTTT. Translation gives CSAGAGVTLHF.

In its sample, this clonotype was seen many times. The CDR3 DNA is TGTGCCAGCTCACCAAGAGAGGGAACTAATGAAAAACTGTTTTTT. Translating it yields CASSPREGTNEKLFF. J is TRBJ1-4 and V is TRBV18, with D uncertain. CDR1 KGHSH and CDR2 LQKENI come from the germline V gene. V was pared by 2 bases and J by 1 base, with 8 bases between. This CDR3 has 15 amino acids.

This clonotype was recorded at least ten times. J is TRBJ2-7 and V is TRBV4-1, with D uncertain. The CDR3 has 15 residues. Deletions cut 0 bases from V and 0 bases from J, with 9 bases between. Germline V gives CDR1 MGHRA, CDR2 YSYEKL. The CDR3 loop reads CASSQDKGSSYEQYF. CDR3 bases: TGCGCCAGCAGCCAAGATAAGGGCAGCTCCTACGAGCAGTACTTC.

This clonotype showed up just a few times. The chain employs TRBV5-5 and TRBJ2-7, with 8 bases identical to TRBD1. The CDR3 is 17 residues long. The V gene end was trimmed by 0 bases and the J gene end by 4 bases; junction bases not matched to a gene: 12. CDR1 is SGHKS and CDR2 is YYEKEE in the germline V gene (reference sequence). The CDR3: CASSLAVGQGLAYEQYF. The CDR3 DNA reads TGTGCCAGCAGCTTGGCCGTCGGACAGGGTCTAGCTTACGAGCAGTACTTC.

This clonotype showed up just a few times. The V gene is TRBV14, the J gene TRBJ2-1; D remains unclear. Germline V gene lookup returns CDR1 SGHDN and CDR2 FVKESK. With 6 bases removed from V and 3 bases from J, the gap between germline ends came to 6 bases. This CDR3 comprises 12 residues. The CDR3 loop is CASRSGYNEQFF. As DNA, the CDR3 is TGTGCCAGCAGGTCGGGCTACAATGAGCAGTTCTTC.

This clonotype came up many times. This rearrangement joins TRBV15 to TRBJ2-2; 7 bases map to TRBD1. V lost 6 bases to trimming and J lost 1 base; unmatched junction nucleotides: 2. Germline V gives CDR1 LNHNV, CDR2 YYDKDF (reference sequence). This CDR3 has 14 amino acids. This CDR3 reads CATSRDRNTGELFF. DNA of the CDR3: TGTGCCACCAGTCGGGACAGGAACACCGGGGAGCTGTTTTTT.

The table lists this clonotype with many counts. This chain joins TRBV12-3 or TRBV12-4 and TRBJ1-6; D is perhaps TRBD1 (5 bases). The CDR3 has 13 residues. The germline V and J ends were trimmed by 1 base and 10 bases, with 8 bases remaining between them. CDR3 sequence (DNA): TGTGCCAGCAGTTTAGTCGGGGGATCACCCCTCCACTTT. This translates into CASSLVGGSPLHF.

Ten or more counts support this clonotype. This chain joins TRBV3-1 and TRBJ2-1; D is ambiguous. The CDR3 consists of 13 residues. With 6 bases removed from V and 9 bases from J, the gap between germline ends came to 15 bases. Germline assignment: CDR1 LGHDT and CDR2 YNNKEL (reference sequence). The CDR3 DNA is TGTGCCAGCAGAAAACTTGACACGGGTGAGCAGTTCTTC. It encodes CASRKLDTGEQFF.

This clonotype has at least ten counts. The DNA of the CDR3 is TGTGCCAGCAGCCAGGGGACTTATAACACCGGGGAGCTGTTTTTT. Residues: CASSQGTYNTGELFF. The chain employs TRBV4-2 and TRBJ2-2; D might be TRBD2 (6 bases). Between the trimmed V and J ends, which lost 3 bases and 2 bases, there was a span of 10 bases. Germline CDR1 LGHNA, CDR2 YNFKEQ. The CDR3 spans 15 residues.

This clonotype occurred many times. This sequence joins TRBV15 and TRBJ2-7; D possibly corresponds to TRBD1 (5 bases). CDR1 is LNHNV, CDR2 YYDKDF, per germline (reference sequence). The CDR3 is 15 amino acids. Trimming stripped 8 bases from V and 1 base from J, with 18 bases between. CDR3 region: CATGRGPQGSYEQYF. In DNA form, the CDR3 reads TGTGCCACCGGCCGTGGACCCCAGGGATCCTACGAGCAGTACTTC.

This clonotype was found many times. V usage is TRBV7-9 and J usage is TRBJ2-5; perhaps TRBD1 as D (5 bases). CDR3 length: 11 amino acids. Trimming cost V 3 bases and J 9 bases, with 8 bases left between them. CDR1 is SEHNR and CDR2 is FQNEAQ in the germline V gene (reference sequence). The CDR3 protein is CASSLGPPQYF. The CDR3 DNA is TGTGCCAGCAGCTTGGGGCCTCCCCAGTACTTC.

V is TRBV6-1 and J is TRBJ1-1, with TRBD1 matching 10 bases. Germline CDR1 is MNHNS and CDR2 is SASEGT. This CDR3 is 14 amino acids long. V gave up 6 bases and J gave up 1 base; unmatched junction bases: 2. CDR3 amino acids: CASSGQGGNTEAFF. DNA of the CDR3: TGTGCCAGCAGCGGACAGGGGGGGAACACTGAAGCTTTCTTT.

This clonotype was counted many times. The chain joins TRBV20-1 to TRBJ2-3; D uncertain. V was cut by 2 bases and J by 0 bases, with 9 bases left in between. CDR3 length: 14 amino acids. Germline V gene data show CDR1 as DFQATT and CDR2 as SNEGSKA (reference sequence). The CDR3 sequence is CSARNPTSTDTQYF. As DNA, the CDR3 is TGCAGTGCTAGAAACCCGACAAGCACAGATACGCAGTATTTT.

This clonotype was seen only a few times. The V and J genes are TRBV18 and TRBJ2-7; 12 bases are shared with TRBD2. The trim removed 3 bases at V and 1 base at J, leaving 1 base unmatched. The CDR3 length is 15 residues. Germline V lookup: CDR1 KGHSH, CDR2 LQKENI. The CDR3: CASSPTSGGSYEQYF. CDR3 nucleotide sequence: TGTGCCAGCTCACCGACTAGCGGGGGTTCCTACGAGCAGTACTTC.

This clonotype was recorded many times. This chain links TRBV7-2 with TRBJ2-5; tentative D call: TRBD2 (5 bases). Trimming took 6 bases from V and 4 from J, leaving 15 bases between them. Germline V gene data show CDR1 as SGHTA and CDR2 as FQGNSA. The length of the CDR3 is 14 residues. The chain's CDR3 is CASRRGSLGETQYF. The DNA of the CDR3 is TGTGCCAGCAGAAGAGGGAGTCTAGGAGAGACCCAGTACTTC.

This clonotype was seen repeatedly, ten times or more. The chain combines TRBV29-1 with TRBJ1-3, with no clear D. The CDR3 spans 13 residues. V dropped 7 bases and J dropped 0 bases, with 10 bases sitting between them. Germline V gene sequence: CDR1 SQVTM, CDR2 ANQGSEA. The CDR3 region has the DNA TGCAGCGCAAGGACCTTCTCTGGAAACACCATATATTTT. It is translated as CSARTFSGNTIYF.